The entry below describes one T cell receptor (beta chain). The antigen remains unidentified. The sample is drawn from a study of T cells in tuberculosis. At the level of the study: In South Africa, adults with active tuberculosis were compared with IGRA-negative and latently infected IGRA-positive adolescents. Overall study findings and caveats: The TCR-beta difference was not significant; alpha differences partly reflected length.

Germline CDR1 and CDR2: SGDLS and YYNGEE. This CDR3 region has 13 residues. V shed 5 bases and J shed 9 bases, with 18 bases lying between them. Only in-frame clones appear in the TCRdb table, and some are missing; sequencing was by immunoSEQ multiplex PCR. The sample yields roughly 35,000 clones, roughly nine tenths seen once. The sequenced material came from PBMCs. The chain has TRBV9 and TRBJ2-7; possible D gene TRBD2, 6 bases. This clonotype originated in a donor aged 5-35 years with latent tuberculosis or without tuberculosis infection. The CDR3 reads CASSRGTSDWQYF. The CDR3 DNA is TGTGCCAGCAGTCGGGGGACCTCCGACTGGCAGTACTTC.